The text below deals with one TCR beta chain. The target antigen is unknown. The authors reverse transcribed about 0.5 to 1 ug RNA with random hexamers. One entry per CDR3 protein results from TCRdb running MiXCR on the immunoSEQ multiplex PCR reads. The table has some 57,000 distinct CDR3 sequences, around nine tenths seen once; the top ten hold 0.15% to 0.2%. Sequencing of TCR beta was undertaken in CD8+ and CD4+ T cells derived from blood. FACS enriched CD8+ TEMRA cells, while bulk CD8+ and CD4+ were negatively isolated. The entry originates in a study of CD8 T cells in Susac syndrome. General study points: It was acknowledged in the study that its TCR sequencing and HLA analysis involved a relatively small number of individuals.

Trimming removed 0 bases from V and 3 bases from J; junction bases left unmatched: 6. Per germline, CDR1 MGHRA and CDR2 YSYEKL. The CDR3 covers 16 residues. The specimen was CD8+ T cells from PBMCs. The receptor comes from a human donor in good health. This chain connects TRBV4-1 to TRBJ2-3; 7 bases are shared with TRBD1. The CDR3 DNA reads TGCGCCAGCAGCCAAGAAGCTAACAGGGGAACAGATACGCAGTATTTT. It translates to CASSQEANRGTDTQYF.